This T cell receptor (beta chain) was captured in a study of cytomegalovirus exposure and HLA in healthy donors. With 0 bases removed from V and 10 bases from J, the gap between germline ends came to 13 bases. Per germline, CDR1 ENHRY and CDR2 SYGVKD. The CDR3 is made up of 15 amino acids. PCR involved 60 Vbeta and 13 Jbeta primers. Sequencing used immunoSEQ multiplex PCR; TCRdb keeps in-frame clones, though not all of them. In the table there are 150,000 to 180,000 clones, around 82% of which are singletons. Source material: PBMCs. The V call is TRBV10-3, the J call TRBJ1-6, with D possibly being TRBD1 (6 bases). The TCR was taken from a woman between 50 and 59 years old in good health and CMV-seropositive. The CDR3 coding sequence is TGTGCCATCAGTGAGTCACAGGGTATCTTCTCACCCCTCCACTTT. Encoded protein: CAISESQGIFSPLHF.